This entry describes one T cell receptor beta chain. The antigen remains unidentified. The CDR3 is 15 amino acids. The germline V gene has CDR1 SGHRS and CDR2 YFSETQ. The V end lost 0 bases, the J end lost 3 bases, and 10 bases lay between the germline ends. The sample belongs to a study of lymphopenia after photon versus proton radiotherapy. Broader study findings: Photon-treated patients lost naive T cells and TCR diversity; proton-treated stayed stable.

Some clones are missing from TCRdb's copy, which holds only in-frame ones; the method was immunoSEQ multiplex PCR. This sample yields 52,000 or so clones, of which roughly 90% are seen a single time; roughly 17% belongs to the top ten. This clonotype was sampled from a woman in her 40s with cholangiocarcinoma. The rearrangement uses TRBV5-1 and TRBJ1-5; D is possibly TRBD1 (6 bases). Source: peripheral blood, taken from a patient treated with photon-based radiotherapy. In nucleotides, the CDR3 is TGCGCCAGCAGCTTGGAAGGGGGTAACAATCAGCCCCAGCATTTT. The encoded protein is CASSLEGGNNQPQHF.